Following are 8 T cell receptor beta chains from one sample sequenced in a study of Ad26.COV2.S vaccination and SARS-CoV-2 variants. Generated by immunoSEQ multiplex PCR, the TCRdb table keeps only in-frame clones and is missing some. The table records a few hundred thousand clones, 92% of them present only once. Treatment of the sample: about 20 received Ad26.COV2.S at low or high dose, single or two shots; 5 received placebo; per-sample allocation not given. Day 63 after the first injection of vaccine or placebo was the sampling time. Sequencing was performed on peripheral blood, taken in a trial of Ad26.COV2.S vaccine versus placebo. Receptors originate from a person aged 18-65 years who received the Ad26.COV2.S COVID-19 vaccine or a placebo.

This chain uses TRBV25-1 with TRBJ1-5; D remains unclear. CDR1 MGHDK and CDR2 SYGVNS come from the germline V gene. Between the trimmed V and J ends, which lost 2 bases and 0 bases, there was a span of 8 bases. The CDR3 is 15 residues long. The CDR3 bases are TGTGCCAGCAGTGAAATCGGTAATAGCAATCAGCCCCAGCATTTT. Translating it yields CASSEIGNSNQPQHF.

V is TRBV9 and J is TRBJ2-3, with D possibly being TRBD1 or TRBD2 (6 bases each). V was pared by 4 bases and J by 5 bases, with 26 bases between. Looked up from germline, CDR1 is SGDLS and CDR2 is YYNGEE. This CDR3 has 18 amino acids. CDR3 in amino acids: CASSPPWMFGGLGDTQYF. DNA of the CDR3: TGTGCCAGCAGCCCCCCATGGATGTTTGGGGGGCTAGGAGATACGCAGTATTTT.

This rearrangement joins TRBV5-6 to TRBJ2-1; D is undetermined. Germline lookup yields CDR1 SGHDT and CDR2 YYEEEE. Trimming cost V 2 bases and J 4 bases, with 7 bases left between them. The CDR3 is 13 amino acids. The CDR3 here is CASSLARYNEQFF. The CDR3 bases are TGTGCCAGCAGCTTAGCTCGGTACAATGAGCAGTTCTTC.

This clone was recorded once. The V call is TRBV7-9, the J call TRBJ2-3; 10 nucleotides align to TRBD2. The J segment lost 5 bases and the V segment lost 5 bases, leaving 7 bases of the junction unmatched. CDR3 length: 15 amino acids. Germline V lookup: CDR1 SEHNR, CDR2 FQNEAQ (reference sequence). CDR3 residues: CASSLLAGALDTQYF. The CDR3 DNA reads TGTGCCAGCAGCCTGCTAGCGGGGGCCCTAGATACGCAGTATTTT.

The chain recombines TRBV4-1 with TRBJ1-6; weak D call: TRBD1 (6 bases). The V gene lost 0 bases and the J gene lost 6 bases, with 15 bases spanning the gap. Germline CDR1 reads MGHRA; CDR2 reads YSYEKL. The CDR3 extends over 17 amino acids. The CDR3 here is CASSQEWGADVNSPLHF. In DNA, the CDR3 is TGCGCCAGCAGCCAAGAGTGGGGGGCGGATGTTAATTCACCCCTCCACTTT.

The CDR3 sequence is CASMFGGQNTGELFF. The CDR3 DNA reads as TGTGCCAGCATGTTTGGCGGGCAGAACACCGGGGAGCTGTTTTTT. The chain is built from TRBV6-5 and TRBJ2-2; D perhaps matches TRBD2 (5 bases). The CDR3 spans 15 residues. Trimming stripped 7 bases from V and 1 base from J, with 13 bases between. Germline lookup yields CDR1 MNHEY and CDR2 SVGAGI.

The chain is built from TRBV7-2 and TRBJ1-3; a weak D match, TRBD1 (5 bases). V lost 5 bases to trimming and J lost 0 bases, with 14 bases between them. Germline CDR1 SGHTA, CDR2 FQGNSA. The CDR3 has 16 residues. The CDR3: CASSRQGTSSGNTIYF. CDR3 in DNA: TGTGCCAGCAGCCGTCAAGGGACCAGCTCTGGAAACACCATATATTTT.

The CDR3 nucleotides are TGTGCCAGCACCAACCTCCGACAGGGGGGGCAAGAGACCCAGTACTTC. It encodes CASTNLRQGGQETQYF. The chain carries TRBV28 and TRBJ2-5; 9 nucleotides line up with TRBD1. The CDR3 contains 16 residues. The V gene end was trimmed by 7 bases and the J gene end by 2 bases; junction bases not matched to a gene: 11. In germline, CDR1 is MDHEN, CDR2 SYDVKM. The full variable domain, in which reference TRBV28 and TRBJ2-5 provide the parts outside the CDR3, is DVKVTQSSRYLVKRTGEKVFLECVQDMDHENMFWYRQDPGLGLRLIYFSYDVKMKEKGDIPEGYSVSREKKERFSLILESASTNQTSMYLCASTNLRQGGQETQYFGPGTRLLVL.